The rows below give T cell receptor beta chains drawn from one sample of a study of blood T cell repertoires in COVID-19. Profiled with immunoSEQ multiplex PCR; TCRdb holds only in-frame clones, not every one. The repertoire holds about 50,000 clones, with roughly 88% as singletons. The sequenced sample was peripheral blood. The receptors stem from a human donor in a cohort sampled during active COVID-19. Both conserved end residues are part of each CDR3. A D gene is named only where the DNA matches it firmly. Expanded clones are given a class, and other clones once, few, many or no size at all.

>-|TRBJ1-4|TRBV28|-
CASSSPRAGDEKLFF
TGTGCCAGCAGTTCCCCCCGGGCCGGGGATGAAAAACTGTTTTTT
>-|TRBJ2-5|TRBV5-1|-
CASSLVPGTTGRETQYF
TGCGCCAGCAGCTTGGTACCGGGGACCACAGGGAGAGAGACCCAGTACTTC
>-|TRBJ1-3|TRBV28|-
CASSLWAGSSGNTIYF
TGTGCCAGCAGTTTATGGGCAGGCAGCTCTGGAAACACCATATATTTT
>few|TRBJ2-7|TRBV6-2/TRBV6-3|-
CASSMGTLGYF
TGTGCCAGCAGTATGGGGACTCTAGGGTACTTC
>-|TRBJ2-2|TRBV18|-
CASSPTGNTGELFF
TGTGCCAGCTCACCGACAGGGAACACCGGGGAGCTGTTTTTT
>-|TRBJ2-1|TRBV3-1/TRBV3-2|TRBD2
CASSQGGLAGVRLNEQFF
TGTGCCAGCAGCCAAGGGGGACTAGCGGGAGTGAGGTTGAATGAGCAGTTCTTC
>-|TRBJ1-4|TRBV5-5|TRBD1
CASSLQGGREEKLFF
TGTGCCAGCAGCTTACAGGGGGGGCGTGAGGAAAAACTGTTTTTT
>-|TRBJ2-5|TRBV9|TRBD2
CASSVDSGRGETQYF
TGTGCCAGCAGCGTAGATAGCGGGAGGGGAGAGACCCAGTACTTC
>-|TRBJ2-7|TRBV27|TRBD2
CASSPLAGVGYEQYF
TGTGCCAGCAGTCCCTTAGCGGGAGTCGGGTACGAGCAGTACTTC
>-|TRBJ2-5|TRBV14|-
CASSQVGTGQETQYF
TGTGCCAGCAGCCAAGTGGGCACAGGACAAGAGACCCAGTACTTC
>-|TRBJ2-5|TRBV14|-
CASSQPFQETQYF
TGTGCCAGCAGCCAACCATTCCAAGAGACCCAGTACTTC
>once|TRBJ2-5|TRBV5-1|TRBD2
CASGLGLAGGQETQYF
TGCGCCAGCGGCTTGGGACTAGCGGGAGGCCAAGAGACCCAGTACTTC
>-|TRBJ1-2|TRBV1|-
CTSSQDKDRDWEGYTF
TGCACCAGCAGCCAAGATAAAGACAGGGATTGGGAAGGCTACACCTTC
>once|TRBJ2-3|TRBV28|-
CASTLGTVSTDTQYF
TGTGCCAGCACTTTGGGTACAGTGAGCACAGATACGCAGTATTTT
>-|TRBJ2-1|TRBV4-1|-
CASSPRLLMSSYNEQFF
TGCGCCAGCAGCCCTCGACTGCTTATGAGCTCCTACAATGAGCAGTTCTTC
>-|TRBJ2-5|TRBV19|TRBD1
CASSIGMTGSGETQYF
TGTGCCAGTAGTATAGGAATGACAGGGTCTGGCGAGACCCAGTACTTC
>-|TRBJ2-7|TRBV29-1|-
CSVRWGVKDEQYF
TGCAGCGTTCGCTGGGGCGTTAAGGACGAGCAGTACTTC
>-|TRBJ2-3|TRBV9|-
CASAPGTSRTDTQYF
TGTGCCAGTGCCCCCGGGACTTCGCGCACAGATACGCAGTATTTT
>medium-sized|TRBJ2-5|TRBV28|-
CASSLYQLSGRSEETQYF
TGTGCCAGCAGTTTATATCAACTATCGGGGAGGTCCGAAGAGACCCAGTACTTC
>few|TRBJ2-7|TRBV10-1|-
CASSDSSYEQYF
TGCGCCAGCAGTGACAGCTCCTACGAGCAGTACTTC
>-|TRBJ2-2|TRBV29-1|-
CSVEGSHTGELFF
TGCAGCGTTGAGGGTAGCCACACCGGGGAGCTGTTTTTT
>-|TRBJ1-3|TRBV19|-
CASSMGRGPGNTIYF
TGTGCCAGTAGTATGGGCAGGGGACCTGGAAACACCATATATTTT
>-|TRBJ2-2|TRBV3-1/TRBV3-2|-
CASSQVVSHTGTGELFF
TGTGCCAGCAGCCAAGTGGTGAGCCACACAGGGACCGGGGAGCTGTTTTTT
>once|TRBJ2-1|TRBV11-2|TRBD2
CASSSWGTSGRRSYNEQFF
TGTGCCAGCAGCTCCTGGGGGACTAGCGGGAGACGGTCCTACAATGAGCAGTTCTTC
>-|TRBJ2-7|TRBV11-2|TRBD2
CASSLDGGGGLRNEQYF
TGTGCCAGCAGCTTAGATGGTGGGGGGGGACTCCGGAACGAGCAGTACTTC
>-|TRBJ1-2|TRBV28|TRBD1
CASTFGTGALYGYTF
TGTGCCAGCACCTTTGGGACAGGGGCCCTCTATGGCTACACCTTC
>-|TRBJ1-2|TRBV5-5|TRBD1
CASSWDRDVNYGYTF
TGTGCCAGCAGCTGGGACAGGGACGTGAACTATGGCTACACCTTC
>-|TRBJ2-3|TRBV7-3|-
CASSPLASRPSSTDTQYF
TGTGCCAGCAGCCCCCTAGCGTCCCGGCCATCTAGCACAGATACGCAGTATTTT
>-|TRBJ2-7|TRBV18|-
CASSPPGLPYEQYF
TGTGCCAGCTCACCACCAGGACTCCCCTACGAGCAGTACTTC
>-|TRBJ2-7|TRBV6-1|TRBD2
CASSDRTSGTYEQYF
TGTGCCAGCAGTGATCGGACTAGCGGAACCTACGAGCAGTACTTC
>-|TRBJ2-7|TRBV6-5|-
CASRQGTSYEQYF
TGTGCCAGCCGGCAGGGAACATCCTACGAGCAGTACTTC
>-|TRBJ2-5|TRBV30|-
CAWSVGGRETQYF
TGTGCCTGGAGTGTAGGGGGAAGAGAGACCCAGTACTTC
>-|TRBJ2-7|TRBV6-5|-
CASSYWANGGSYEQYF
TGTGCCAGCAGTTACTGGGCGAACGGGGGATCCTACGAGCAGTACTTC
>-|TRBJ2-3|TRBV10-3|-
CAISESNPADTQYF
TGTGCCATCAGTGAGTCGAACCCGGCAGATACGCAGTATTTT
>few|TRBJ1-4|TRBV6-1|TRBD1
CASSDLGQGVPNEKLFF
TGTGCCAGCAGTGATCTGGGACAGGGCGTGCCTAATGAAAAACTGTTTTTT
>-|TRBJ2-4|TRBV5-1|TRBD2
CASSLVAGAENIQYF
TGCGCCAGCAGCTTGGTAGCGGGAGCGGAAAACATTCAGTACTTC
>few|TRBJ2-7|TRBV10-3|TRBD2
CAISESGTSGRPYEQYF
TGTGCCATCAGTGAGTCGGGGACTAGCGGGAGGCCCTACGAGCAGTACTTC
>-|TRBJ2-3|TRBV5-5|TRBD2
CASSFLAGVRPDTQYF
TGTGCCAGCAGCTTTCTAGCGGGAGTTCGTCCAGATACGCAGTATTTT
>-|TRBJ1-5|TRBV14|TRBD1
CASSRGQAQPQHF
TGTGCCAGCAGCCGAGGACAGGCACAGCCCCAGCATTTT
>-|TRBJ2-1|TRBV10-3|TRBD1
CAIHGQGNNEQFF
TGTGCCATCCACGGACAGGGGAACAATGAGCAGTTCTTC
>-|TRBJ1-2|TRBV5-8|-
CASSLERGRGYTF
TGTGCCAGCAGCTTGGAGAGAGGGAGAGGCTACACCTTC
>few|TRBJ2-2|TRBV7-9|-
CASSLRRNTGELFF
TGTGCCAGCAGCTTGCGAAGGAACACCGGGGAGCTGTTTTTT
>-|TRBJ2-7|TRBV13|TRBD2
CASSDSGTSGYEQYF
TGTGCCAGCAGCGACTCCGGGACTAGCGGCTACGAGCAGTACTTC
>-|TRBJ2-2|TRBV19|-
CASSGGPGELFF
TGTGCCAGTAGTGGAGGGCCCGGGGAGCTGTTTTTT
>-|TRBJ2-5|TRBV5-1|TRBD1
CASSAGTGQETQYF
TGCGCCAGCAGCGCAGGGACAGGTCAAGAGACCCAGTACTTC
>medium-sized|TRBJ2-3|TRBV30|TRBD1
CALEGGGYTQYF
TGTGCTCTGGAAGGGGGCGGATATACGCAGTATTTT
>-|TRBJ2-5|TRBV14|-
CASSRPEVRAALETQYF
TGTGCCAGCAGCCGACCCGAGGTGCGAGCAGCCTTGGAGACCCAGTACTTC
>-|TRBJ1-5|TRBV24-1|TRBD1
CATSEGQGAFQPQHF
TGTGCCACCAGTGAAGGACAGGGGGCATTTCAGCCCCAGCATTTT
>-|TRBJ1-6|TRBV20-1|TRBD1
CSASTGEGSPLHF
TGCAGTGCTAGTACAGGGGAAGGTTCACCCCTCCACTTT
>-|TRBJ1-2|TRBV5-1|TRBD1
CASSQYTGDDGYTF
TGCGCCAGCAGCCAATACACAGGGGACGATGGCTACACCTTC
>-|TRBJ2-1|TRBV9|TRBD2
CASSPQLAGSYNEQFF
TGTGCCAGCAGCCCCCAGCTAGCGGGCTCCTACAATGAGCAGTTCTTC
>-|TRBJ2-3|TRBV3-1/TRBV3-2|-
CASSPRSPTDTQYF
TGTGCCAGCAGCCCGAGGTCGCCCACAGATACGCAGTATTTT
>-|TRBJ2-1|TRBV3-1/TRBV3-2|TRBD2
CASRGLAGAYNEQFF
TGTGCCAGCAGGGGCTTAGCGGGAGCCTACAATGAGCAGTTCTTC
>-|TRBJ2-1|TRBV19|-
CASSMGPGQQGGRTYNEQFF
TGTGCCAGTAGTATGGGGCCGGGGCAACAGGGGGGGAGAACCTACAATGAGCAGTTCTTC
>-|TRBJ2-7|TRBV2|TRBD2
CASSSTSGSSYEQYF
TGTGCCAGCAGTTCGACTAGCGGGAGCTCCTACGAGCAGTACTTC
>-|TRBJ1-1|TRBV19|TRBD1
CASSIGTGLTEAFF
TGTGCCAGTAGTATAGGGACAGGGTTGACTGAAGCTTTCTTT
>-|TRBJ2-7|TRBV28|TRBD1
CASSPRGGQGAQQYF
TGTGCCAGCAGTCCGAGAGGGGGACAGGGGGCGCAGCAGTACTTC
>-|TRBJ2-5|TRBV18|-
CASSPQGGETQYF
TGTGCCAGCTCACCCCAGGGGGGAGAGACCCAGTACTTC
>few|TRBJ2-7|TRBV5-6|TRBD2
CASSRLAGDSYEQYF
TGTGCCAGCAGCCGACTAGCGGGTGACTCCTACGAGCAGTACTTC